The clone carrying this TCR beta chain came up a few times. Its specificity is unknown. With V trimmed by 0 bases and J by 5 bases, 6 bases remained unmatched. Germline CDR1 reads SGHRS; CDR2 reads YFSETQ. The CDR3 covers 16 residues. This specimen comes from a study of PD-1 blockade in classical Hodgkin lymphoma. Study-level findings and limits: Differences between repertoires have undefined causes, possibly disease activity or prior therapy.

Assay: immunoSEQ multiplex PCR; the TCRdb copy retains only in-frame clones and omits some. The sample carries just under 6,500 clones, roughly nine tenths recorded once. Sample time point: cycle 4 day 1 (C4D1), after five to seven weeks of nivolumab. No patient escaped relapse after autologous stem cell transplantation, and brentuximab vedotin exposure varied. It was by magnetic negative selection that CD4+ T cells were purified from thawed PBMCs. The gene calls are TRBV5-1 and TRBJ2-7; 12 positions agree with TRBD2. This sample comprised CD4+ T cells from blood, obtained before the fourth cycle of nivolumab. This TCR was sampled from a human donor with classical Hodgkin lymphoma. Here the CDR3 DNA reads TGCGCCAGCAGCTTGGCGACTAGCGGGAGTGCCCACGAGCAGTACTTC. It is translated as CASSLATSGSAHEQYF.